Below, one T cell receptor (beta chain) is given with its context. Its antigen remains unidentified. The data were obtained in a study of OX40 agonist ivuxolimab in advanced cancers. At the level of the study: Of the participants, 40% had some prior anti-PD-1, anti-PD-L1 or anti-CTLA-4 therapy, which was allowed. Partial responses, seen in three patients, involved one hepatocellular carcinoma and two cutaneous melanomas. Points from the study as a whole: There were also nonresponders showing low normalized T-cell clonal expansion. On average, CD8+ T cells showed a greater number of expanded clones than CD4+.

The protocol was immunoSEQ multiplex PCR, while the TCRdb copy is restricted to in-frame clones and leaves out a portion. The table has tens of thousands of clones, approximately 80% seen once. The sequencing here drew on CD4+ or CD8+ T cells sorted from blood, taken in a trial of the OX40 agonist ivuxolimab. The origin of this receptor is an adult with an advanced solid tumor such as melanoma, head and neck, liver or kidney cancer.

The CDR3 is CAISEPHPGQASYEQYF. In DNA, the CDR3 is TGTGCCATCAGTGAGCCGCATCCGGGACAGGCCTCCTACGAGCAGTACTTC. The rearrangement joins TRBV10-3 to TRBJ2-7; the match to TRBD1 covers 8 bases. This CDR3 region has 17 residues. Looked up from germline, CDR1 is ENHRY and CDR2 is SYGVKD. The ends lost 2 bases at V and 0 bases at J; junction bases unmatched: 9.